This T cell receptor (beta chain) was documented in a study of blood T cell repertoires in COVID-19 (dated by TCRdb to about 2020). A note on the overall study: Samples covering the acute and convalescent phases of COVID-19 were provided by collaborators in the United States, Italy and Spain. The material from the prospective study consisted of cDNA or gDNA derived from T cells, B-cell-depleted T cells, or PBMCs. Subjects who had been exposed to COVID-19, were actively infected with it, or had recovered from it provided the deeply sampled blood TCRbeta repertoires that made up the dataset. The repertoires were released in a freely available public database meant as a resource for research on the immune response to SARS-CoV-2. The samples were drawn from two sources: the first 160 participants of the ongoing ImmuneRACE study, and 1,254 subjects contributed by 6 global collaborators. The sample metadata nearly always contained a de-identified subject ID, COVID-19 status, age in years and sex. Where available, HLA class I and class II types were taken from metadata supplied by the sample provider and were not determined by assay-based typing.

V is clipped by 8 bases and J by 4 bases, and the sequence between their germline boundaries is 18 bases long. From the cysteine up to the phenylalanine, the CDR3 has a length of 15 residues. Here the CDR3 DNA is all that survives: 45 bases in frame from base 1. From the germline V gene, CDR1 is MDHEN and CDR2 is SYDVKM. General study outcomes and caveats: The quantity of clinical and demographic metadata differed by source and by participant and was supplied without curation.

TCRbeta CDR3 regions were amplified from genomic DNA by means of the immunoSEQ Assay, a bias-controlled multiplex PCR. As for the original processing: Within the assay, amplification of reference gene primers was used to estimate how many nucleated cells each sample contained. Sequence reads were collapsed and filtered to measure the absolute abundance of every unique TCRbeta CDR3 rearrangement. Productive Simpson clonality was computed per sample as the square root of Simpson's diversity index over productive rearrangements. Held by TCRdb, this immuneACCESS table contains in-frame sequences only and omits some clones. Under half of the omission traces to an unresolved V gene where checked; the cause of the rest is unknown. That table supplies the V and J calls and clone size; D and trimming were determined from the DNA. The table for this sample lists around 70,000 clones; 86% of them were counted only once. The ten top clones hold about 8.1% of the sample.

Each collaborating institution followed its own protocols to collect whole blood in K2EDTA tubes. Collaborator samples were shipped for TCRbeta analysis as frozen whole blood, isolated PBMCs, or DNA extracted from either sample type. As to this clone: There is no known antigen for this receptor. Within one base of it there is no much larger clone, and no base qualities were kept.

Sequences were obtained from peripheral blood. The sequence was collected from a man in his thirties or forties with acute or convalescent COVID-19. The rearrangement joined TRBV28 to TRBJ1-3; perhaps TRBD1 is the D gene, with 6 bases matching. At the DNA level, the sequence is TGTGCCAGCGTTTGGTCCGGGGACACGGGAAACACCATATATTTT. The encoded protein is CASVWSGDTGNTIYF.